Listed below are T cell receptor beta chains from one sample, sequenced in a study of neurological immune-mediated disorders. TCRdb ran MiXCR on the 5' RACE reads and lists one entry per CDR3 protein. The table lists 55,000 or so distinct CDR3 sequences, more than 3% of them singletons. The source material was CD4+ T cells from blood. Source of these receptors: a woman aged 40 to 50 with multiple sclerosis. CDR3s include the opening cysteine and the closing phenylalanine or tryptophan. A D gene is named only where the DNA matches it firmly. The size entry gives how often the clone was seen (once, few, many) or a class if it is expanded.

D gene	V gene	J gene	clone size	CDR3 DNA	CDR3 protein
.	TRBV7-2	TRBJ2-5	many	TGTGCCAGCAGCTTAGGAGGGATACAAGAGACCCAGTACTTC	CASSLGGIQETQYF
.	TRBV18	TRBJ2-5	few	TGTGCCAGCTCACCGCTCCCACCTGACCCAGAGACCCAGTACTTC	CASSPLPPDPETQYF
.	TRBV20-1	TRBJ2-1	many	TGCATAGCTCCCGGACCCTACAATGAGCAGTTCTTC	CIAPGPYNEQFF
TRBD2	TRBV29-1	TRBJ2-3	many	TGCAGCGTTGACCCACTAGCGGGGGGGACAGATACGCAGTATTTT	CSVDPLAGGTDTQYF
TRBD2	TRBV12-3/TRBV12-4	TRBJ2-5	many	TGTGCCAGCAGCCAAGGACTAGCGGGGGGTATGTCGACCCAGTACTTC	CASSQGLAGGMSTQYF
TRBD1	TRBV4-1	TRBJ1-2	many	TGCGCCAGCAGCGTTATACAGGGGAGAAGCTACACCTTC	CASSVIQGRSYTF
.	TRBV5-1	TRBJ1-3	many	TGCGCCAGCAGACTTTCAGAAACCTCTGGAAACACCATATATTTT	CASRLSETSGNTIYF
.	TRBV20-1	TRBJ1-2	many	TGCAGTGCCGCGCGGGGAGGGAATGGGTTAAGCTACACCTTC	CSAARGGNGLSYTF
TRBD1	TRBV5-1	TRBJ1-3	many	TGCGCCAGCAGCCGAGAGGGGGCGGCTGGAAACACCATATATTTT	CASSREGAAGNTIYF
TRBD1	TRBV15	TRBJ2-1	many	TGTGCCACCAGCAGCACGACAGGGGGCGTTTACAATGAGCAGTTCTTC	CATSSTTGGVYNEQFF